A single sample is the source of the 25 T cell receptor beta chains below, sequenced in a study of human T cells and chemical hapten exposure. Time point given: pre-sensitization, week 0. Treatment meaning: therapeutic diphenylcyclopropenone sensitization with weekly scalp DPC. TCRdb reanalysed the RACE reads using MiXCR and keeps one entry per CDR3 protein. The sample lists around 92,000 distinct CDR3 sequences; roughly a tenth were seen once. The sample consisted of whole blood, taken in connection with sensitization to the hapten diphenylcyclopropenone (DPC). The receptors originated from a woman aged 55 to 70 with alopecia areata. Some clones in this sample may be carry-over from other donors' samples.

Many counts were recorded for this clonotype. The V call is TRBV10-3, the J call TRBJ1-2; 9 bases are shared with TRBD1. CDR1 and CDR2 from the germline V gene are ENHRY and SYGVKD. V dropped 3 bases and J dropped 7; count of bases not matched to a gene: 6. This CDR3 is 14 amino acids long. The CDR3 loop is CAISELDRGLGYTF. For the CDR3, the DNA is TGTGCCATCAGTGAACTGGACAGGGGACTTGGCTACACCTTC.

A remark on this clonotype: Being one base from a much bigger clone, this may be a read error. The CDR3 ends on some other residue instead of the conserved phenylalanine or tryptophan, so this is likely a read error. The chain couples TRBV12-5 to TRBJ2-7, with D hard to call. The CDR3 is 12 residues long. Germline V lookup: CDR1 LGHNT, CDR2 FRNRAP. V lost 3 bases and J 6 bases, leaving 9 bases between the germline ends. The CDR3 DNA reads TGTGCTAGTGGTTTTTTACTTGGCGAGCAGTACTAC. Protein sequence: CASGFLLGEQYY.

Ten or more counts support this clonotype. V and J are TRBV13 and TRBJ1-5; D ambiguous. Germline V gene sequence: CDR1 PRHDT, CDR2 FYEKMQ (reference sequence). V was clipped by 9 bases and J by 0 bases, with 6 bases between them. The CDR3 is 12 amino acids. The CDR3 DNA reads TGTGCCAGAGTTGATAGCAATCAGCCCCAGCATTTT. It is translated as CARVDSNQPQHF.

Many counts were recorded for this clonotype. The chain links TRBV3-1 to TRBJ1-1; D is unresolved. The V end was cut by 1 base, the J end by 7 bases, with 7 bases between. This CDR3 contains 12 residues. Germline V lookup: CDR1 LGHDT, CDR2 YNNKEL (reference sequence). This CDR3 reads CASSQARHEAFF. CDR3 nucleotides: TGTGCCAGCAGCCAAGCTCGACATGAAGCTTTCTTT.

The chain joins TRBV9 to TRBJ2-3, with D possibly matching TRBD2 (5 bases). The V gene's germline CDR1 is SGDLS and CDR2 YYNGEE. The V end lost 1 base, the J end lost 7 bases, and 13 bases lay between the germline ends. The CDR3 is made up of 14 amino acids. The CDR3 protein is CASSVFEGTHTQYF. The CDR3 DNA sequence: TGTGCCAGCAGCGTATTCGAGGGAACTCATACGCAGTATTTT.

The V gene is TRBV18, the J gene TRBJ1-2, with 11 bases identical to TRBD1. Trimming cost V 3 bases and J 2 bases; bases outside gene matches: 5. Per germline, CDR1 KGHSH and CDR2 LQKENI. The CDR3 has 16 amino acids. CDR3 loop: CASSPGQGAGNYGYTF. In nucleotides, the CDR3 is TGTGCCAGCTCACCCGGACAGGGGGCAGGGAACTATGGCTACACCTTC.

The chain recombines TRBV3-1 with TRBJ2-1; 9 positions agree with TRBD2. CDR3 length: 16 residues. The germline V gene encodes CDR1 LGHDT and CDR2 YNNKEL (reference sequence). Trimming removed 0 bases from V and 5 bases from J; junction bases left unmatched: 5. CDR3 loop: CASSQERGGTHNEQFF. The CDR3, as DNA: TGTGCCAGCAGCCAAGAGCGGGGGGGGACTCACAATGAGCAGTTCTTC.

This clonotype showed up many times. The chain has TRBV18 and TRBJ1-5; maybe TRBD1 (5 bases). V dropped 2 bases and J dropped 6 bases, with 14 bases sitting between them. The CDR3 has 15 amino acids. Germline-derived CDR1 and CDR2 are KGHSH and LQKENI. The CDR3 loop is CASSPSTGLTQPQHF. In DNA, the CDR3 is TGTGCCAGCTCACCATCCACAGGCCTCACTCAGCCCCAGCATTTT.

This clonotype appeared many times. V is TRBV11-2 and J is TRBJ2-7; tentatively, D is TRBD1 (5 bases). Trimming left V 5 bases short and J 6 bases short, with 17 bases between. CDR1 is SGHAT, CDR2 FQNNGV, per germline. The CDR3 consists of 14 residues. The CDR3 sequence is CASSPRTRYGEQYF. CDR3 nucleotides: TGTGCCAGCAGCCCTCGGACAAGATACGGCGAGCAGTACTTC.

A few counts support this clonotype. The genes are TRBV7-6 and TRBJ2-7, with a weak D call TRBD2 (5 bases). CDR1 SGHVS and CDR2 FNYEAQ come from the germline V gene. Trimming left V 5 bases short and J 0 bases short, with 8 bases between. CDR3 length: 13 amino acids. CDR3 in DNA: TGTGCCAGCAGCCCGGGGTTCTCCTACGAGCAGTACTTC. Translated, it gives CASSPGFSYEQYF.

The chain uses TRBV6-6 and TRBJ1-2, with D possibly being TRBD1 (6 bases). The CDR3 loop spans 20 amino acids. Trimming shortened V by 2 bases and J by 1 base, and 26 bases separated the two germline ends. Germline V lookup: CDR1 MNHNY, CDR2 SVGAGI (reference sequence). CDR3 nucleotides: TGTGCCAGCAGTTACCCTATTAGTGGACAGAGCGACAAGTTTAACTATGGCTACACCTTC. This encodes CASSYPISGQSDKFNYGYTF.

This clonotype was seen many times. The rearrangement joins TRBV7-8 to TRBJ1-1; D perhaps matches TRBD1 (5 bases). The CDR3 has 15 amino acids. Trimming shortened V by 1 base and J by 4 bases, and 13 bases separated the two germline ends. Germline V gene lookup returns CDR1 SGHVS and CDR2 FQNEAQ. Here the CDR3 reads CASSLGYGGSTEAFF. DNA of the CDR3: TGTGCCAGCAGCTTAGGGTACGGGGGGAGCACTGAAGCTTTCTTT.

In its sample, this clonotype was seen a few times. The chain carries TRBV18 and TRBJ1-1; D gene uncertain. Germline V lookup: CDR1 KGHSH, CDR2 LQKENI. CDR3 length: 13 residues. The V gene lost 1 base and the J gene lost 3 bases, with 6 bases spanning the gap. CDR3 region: CASSPREDTEAFF. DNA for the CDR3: TGTGCCAGCTCACCACGGGAGGACACTGAAGCTTTCTTT.

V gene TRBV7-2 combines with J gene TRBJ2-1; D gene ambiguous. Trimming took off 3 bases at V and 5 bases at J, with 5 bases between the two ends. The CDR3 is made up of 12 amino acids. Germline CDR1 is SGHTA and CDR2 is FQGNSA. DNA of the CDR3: TGTGCCAGCAGCTTTACAGACAATGAGCAGTTCTTC. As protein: CASSFTDNEQFF.

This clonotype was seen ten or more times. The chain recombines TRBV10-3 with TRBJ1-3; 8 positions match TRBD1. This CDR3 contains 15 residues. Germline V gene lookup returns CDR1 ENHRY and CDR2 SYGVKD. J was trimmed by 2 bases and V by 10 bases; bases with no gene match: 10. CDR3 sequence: CATSTGEGTGNTIYF. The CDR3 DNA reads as TGTGCCACTTCGACAGGGGAGGGCACTGGAAACACCATATATTTT.

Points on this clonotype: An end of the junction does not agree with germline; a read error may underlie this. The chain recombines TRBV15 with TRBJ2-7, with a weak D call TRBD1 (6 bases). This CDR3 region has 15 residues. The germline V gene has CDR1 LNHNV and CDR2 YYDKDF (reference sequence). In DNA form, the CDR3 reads TGTGTCACCAGCAGAGATGGCCAGGGGAGCTACGAGCAGTACTTC. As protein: CVTSRDGQGSYEQYF.

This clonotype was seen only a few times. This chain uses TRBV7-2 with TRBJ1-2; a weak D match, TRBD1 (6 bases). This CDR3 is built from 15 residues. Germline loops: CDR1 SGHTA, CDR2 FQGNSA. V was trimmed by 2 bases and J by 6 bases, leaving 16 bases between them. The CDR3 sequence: CASSLRSRGGHGYTF. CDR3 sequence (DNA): TGTGCCAGCAGCTTAAGGTCCAGGGGAGGACATGGCTACACCTTC.

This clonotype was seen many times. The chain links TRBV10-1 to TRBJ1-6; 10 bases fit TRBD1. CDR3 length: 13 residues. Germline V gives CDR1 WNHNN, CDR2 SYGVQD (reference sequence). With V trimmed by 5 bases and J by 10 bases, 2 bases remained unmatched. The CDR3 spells CASSRTGGSPLHF. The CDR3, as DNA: TGCGCCAGCAGTAGGACAGGGGGATCACCCCTCCACTTT.

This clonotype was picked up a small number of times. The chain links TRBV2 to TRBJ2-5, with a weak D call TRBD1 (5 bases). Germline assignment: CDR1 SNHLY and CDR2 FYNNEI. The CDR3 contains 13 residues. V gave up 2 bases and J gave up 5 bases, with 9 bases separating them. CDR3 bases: TGTGCCAGCAGTGAAAGACAGAAGGAGACCCAGTACTTC. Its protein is CASSERQKETQYF.

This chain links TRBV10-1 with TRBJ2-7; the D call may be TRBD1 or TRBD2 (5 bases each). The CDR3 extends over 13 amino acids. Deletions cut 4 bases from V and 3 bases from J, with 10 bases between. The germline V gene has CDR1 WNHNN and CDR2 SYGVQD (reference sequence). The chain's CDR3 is CASSVGDGYEQYF. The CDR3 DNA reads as TGCGCCAGCAGTGTGGGGGATGGCTACGAGCAGTACTTC.

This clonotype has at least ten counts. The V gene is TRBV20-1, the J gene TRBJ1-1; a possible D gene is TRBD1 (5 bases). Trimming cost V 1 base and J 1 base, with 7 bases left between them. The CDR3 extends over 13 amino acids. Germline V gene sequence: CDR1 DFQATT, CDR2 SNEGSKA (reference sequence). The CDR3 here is CSARGGANTEAFF. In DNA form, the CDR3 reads TGCAGTGCTAGAGGGGGCGCGAACACTGAAGCTTTCTTT.

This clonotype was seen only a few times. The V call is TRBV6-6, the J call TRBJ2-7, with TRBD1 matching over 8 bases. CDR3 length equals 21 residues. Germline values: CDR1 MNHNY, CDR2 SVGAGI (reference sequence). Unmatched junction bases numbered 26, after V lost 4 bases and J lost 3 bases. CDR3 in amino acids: CASSSGQGRGLGGALDYEQYF. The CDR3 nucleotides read TGTGCCAGCAGTTCAGGACAGGGACGTGGGCTTGGAGGAGCCCTGGACTACGAGCAGTACTTC.

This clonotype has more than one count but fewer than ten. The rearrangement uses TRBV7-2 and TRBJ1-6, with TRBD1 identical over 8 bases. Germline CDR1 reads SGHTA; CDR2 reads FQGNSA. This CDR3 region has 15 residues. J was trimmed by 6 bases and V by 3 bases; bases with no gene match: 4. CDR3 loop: CASSFQGAGNSPLHF. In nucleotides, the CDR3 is TGTGCCAGCAGCTTCCAGGGGGCTGGTAATTCACCCCTCCACTTT.

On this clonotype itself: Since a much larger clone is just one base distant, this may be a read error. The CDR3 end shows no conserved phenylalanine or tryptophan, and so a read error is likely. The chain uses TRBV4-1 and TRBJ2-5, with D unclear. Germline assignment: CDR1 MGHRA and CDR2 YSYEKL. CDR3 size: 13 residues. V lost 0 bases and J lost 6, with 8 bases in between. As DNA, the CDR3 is TGCGCCAGCAGCCAAGATAATGGGCAGACCCAGTACTTG. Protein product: CASSQDNGQTQYL.

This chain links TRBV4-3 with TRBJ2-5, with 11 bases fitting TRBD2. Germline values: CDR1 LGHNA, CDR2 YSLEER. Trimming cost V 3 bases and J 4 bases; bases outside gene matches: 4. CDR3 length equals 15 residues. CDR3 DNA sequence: TGCGCCAGCAGCCACCGAGGACTAGCGGGAGAGACCCAGTACTTC. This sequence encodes CASSHRGLAGETQYF.